A single sample is the source of the 19 T cell receptor beta chains below, sequenced in a study of metastatic and nonmetastatic thyroid tumors. All patients were treatment-naive before thyroid surgery. TCRdb re-called the PCR reads with MiXCR. The sample shows about 21,000 clones, 15% to 20% of them seen only once. The sample comprised blood. The receptors originated from a male donor with papillary thyroid cancer or a benign thyroid nodule (not recorded which). Some clones in this sample may be carry-over from other donors' samples.

This clone was recorded many times. V usage is TRBV11-2 and J usage is TRBJ2-3; TRBD2 agrees at 10 bases. The CDR3 is 14 amino acids. CDR1 is SGHAT, CDR2 FQNNGV, per germline. V was clipped by 5 bases and J by 6 bases; unmatched bases: 5. In DNA form, the CDR3 reads TGTGCCAGCAGCGTTCTAGCGGGGGAGGATACGCAGTATTTT. Translating it yields CASSVLAGEDTQYF.

This rearrangement joins TRBV28 to TRBJ1-2, with D possibly matching TRBD1 (6 bases). From germline, CDR1 is MDHEN and CDR2 SYDVKM. CDR3 length equals 12 residues. Trimming removed 6 bases at V and 5 bases at J, with 10 bases between. The CDR3 loop is CASRQRGYGYTF. The CDR3 nucleotides are TGTGCCAGCAGACAAAGGGGGTATGGCTACACCTTC.

Remarks on this clone: A much larger clone lies one base from this, so it may be a read error. This sample includes further DNA sequences coding for the same CDR3. CDR3: CAPAGTSGQETQYF. The DNA of the CDR3 is TGCGCCCCAGCCGGGACTAGCGGCCAAGAGACCCAGTACTTC. The chain is built from TRBV2 and TRBJ2-5; 11 positions agree with TRBD2. The CDR3 runs to 14 residues. In germline, CDR1 is SNHLY, CDR2 FYNNEI.

This clone has ten or more counts. The chain employs TRBV9 and TRBJ2-7; 9 nucleotides align to TRBD2. CDR3 length equals 16 residues. The V segment lost 4 bases and the J segment 2 bases; nucleotides outside the gene matches: 10. CDR1 and CDR2 (germline): SGDLS, YYNGEE. CDR3 sequence (DNA): TGTGCCAGCAGCCCGCGGGGGGGCGGGTCTCCCTACGAGCAGTACTTC. This sequence encodes CASSPRGGGSPYEQYF.

This clone was counted at least ten times. V is TRBV20-1 and J is TRBJ2-1, with 10 bases identical to TRBD2. V trimming: 6 bases; J trimming: 11 bases; junction bases outside the gene matches: 4. Germline V gives CDR1 DFQATT, CDR2 SNEGSKA (reference sequence). The CDR3 runs to 11 residues. For the CDR3, the DNA is TGCAGTGCCCTAGCGGGAGTTAAGCAGTTCTTC. Protein: CSALAGVKQFF.

Many counts were recorded for this clone. CDR3 sequence: CASSLSSGASYEQYF. In nucleotides, the CDR3 is TGTGCCAGCAGCCTATCTAGCGGGGCCTCCTACGAGCAGTACTTC. The rearrangement links TRBV5-4 to TRBJ2-7, with 9 bases identical to TRBD2. With V trimmed by 4 bases and J by 0 bases, 5 bases remained unmatched. The CDR3 loop spans 15 amino acids. Germline V gives CDR1 SGHNT, CDR2 YYREEE (reference sequence).

The table lists this clone with a few counts. This chain joins TRBV20-1 and TRBJ2-3, with a weak D call TRBD2 (6 bases). The CDR3 covers 15 residues. With 1 base removed from V and 6 bases from J, the gap between germline ends came to 17 bases. Germline loops: CDR1 DFQATT, CDR2 SNEGSKA (reference sequence). The CDR3 spells CSARVGAGRMDTQYF. CDR3 DNA sequence: TGCAGTGCTAGAGTTGGAGCGGGCCGAATGGATACGCAGTATTTT.

DNA of the CDR3: TGTGCCAGCGCTTGGAGAAGCGGCCAGACCTACGAGCAGTACTTC. Translating gives CASAWRSGQTYEQYF. The rearrangement uses TRBV27 and TRBJ2-7; tentative D call: TRBD2 (5 bases). With 8 bases removed from V and 2 bases from J, the gap between germline ends came to 19 bases. This CDR3 comprises 15 residues. CDR1 is MNHEY and CDR2 is SMNVEV in the germline V gene (reference sequence).

This clone was seen at least ten times. V is TRBV7-2 and J is TRBJ2-3; 7 nucleotides align to TRBD2. Germline loops: CDR1 SGHTA, CDR2 FQGNSA. V lost 3 bases, J lost 8 bases, and 14 bases stayed unmatched. The CDR3 runs 16 residues. In nucleotides, the CDR3 is TGTGCCAGCAGCTTTCGCAGCGGGACTGCGCTAGGTACGCAGTATTTT. Translating it yields CASSFRSGTALGTQYF. Combining the CDR3 with reference TRBV7-2 and TRBJ2-3 gives the whole variable domain GAGVSQSPSNKVTEKGKDVELRCDPISGHTALYWYRQSLGQGLEFLIYFQGNSAPDKSGLPSDRFSAERTGGSVSTLTIQRTQQEDSAVYLCASSFRSGTALGTQYFGPGTRLTVL.

This clone was picked up a small number of times. The V and J genes are TRBV7-2 and TRBJ2-7, with a weak D call TRBD1 (5 bases). This CDR3 is 15 amino acids long. The V and J ends lost 0 bases and 6 bases respectively, with 15 bases between them. Germline V gives CDR1 SGHTA, CDR2 FQGNSA. The CDR3 sequence: CASSLAPGSGREQYF. The CDR3 DNA sequence: TGTGCCAGCAGCTTAGCCCCCGGGTCAGGGCGCGAGCAGTACTTC. Combining the CDR3 with reference TRBV7-2 and TRBJ2-7 gives the whole variable domain GAGVSQSPSNKVTEKGKDVELRCDPISGHTALYWYRQSLGQGLEFLIYFQGNSAPDKSGLPSDRFSAERTGGSVSTLTIQRTQQEDSAVYLCASSLAPGSGREQYFGPGTRLTVT.

Many counts were recorded for this clone. The chain joins TRBV19 to TRBJ2-6; no firm D call. Germline V gene lookup returns CDR1 LNHDA and CDR2 SQIVND (reference sequence). V gave up 0 bases and J gave up 0 bases, with 6 bases separating them. This CDR3 comprises 16 residues. The CDR3 region has the DNA TGTGCCAGTAGTATAGATGACGGCTCTGGGGCCAACGTCCTGACTTTC. The encoded protein is CASSIDDGSGANVLTF.

J is TRBJ1-2 and V is TRBV4-1; the D is unclear. In germline, CDR1 is MGHRA, CDR2 YSYEKL. The ends were cut back, 6 bases at V and 6 bases at J, with 20 bases in the middle. The CDR3 has 15 amino acids. This CDR3 reads CASRPLAVGSDGYTF. CDR3 nucleotide sequence: TGCGCCAGCAGACCGCTAGCTGTAGGCTCTGATGGCTACACCTTC.

This clone showed up many times. The chain recombines TRBV28 with TRBJ2-1, with D possibly TRBD1 on 5 matching bases. The CDR3 runs 12 residues. CDR1 is MDHEN, CDR2 SYDVKM, per germline. Trimming stripped 10 bases from V and 3 bases from J, with 10 bases between. CDR3 nucleotide sequence: TGTGCCACCTCGACAGACTACAATGAGCAGTTCTTC. It is translated as CATSTDYNEQFF.

The chain links TRBV7-8 to TRBJ2-7; 7 bases are a match to TRBD2. V gave up 3 bases and J gave up 4 bases; unmatched junction bases: 6. The CDR3 sequence is 14 residues long. The V gene's germline CDR1 is SGHVS and CDR2 FQNEAQ. The CDR3 is CASSFGGSMYEQYF. DNA for the CDR3: TGTGCCAGCAGCTTCGGGGGGTCCATGTACGAGCAGTACTTC.

This clone was detected many times. CDR3 nucleotide sequence: TGCAGTGCTAGAGATGGGAGGGGCAGAGGCACAGATACGCAGTATTTT. Translating gives CSARDGRGRGTDTQYF. The chain uses TRBV20-1 and TRBJ2-3; 7 bases align to TRBD2. V lost 0 bases and J lost 1; bases outside the gene matches: 7. CDR1 DFQATT and CDR2 SNEGSKA come from the germline V gene (reference sequence). This CDR3 is built from 16 residues.

This clone was seen ten or more times. This sequence joins TRBV27 and TRBJ1-5; D unclear. CDR3 length: 14 amino acids. CDR1 is MNHEY and CDR2 is SMNVEV in the germline V gene (reference sequence). Trimming shortened V by 8 bases and J by 0 bases, and 11 bases separated the two germline ends. CDR3 bases: TGTGCCAGCCGCCGGGGTCATAGCAATCAGCCCCAGCATTTT. It encodes CASRRGHSNQPQHF.

This clone was recorded at least ten times. The chain employs TRBV12-3 or TRBV12-4 and TRBJ1-4; D uncertain. The V gene lost 3 bases and the J gene lost 8 bases, with 13 bases spanning the gap. The CDR3 covers 14 residues. The CDR3: CASSFTRWREKLFF. The CDR3 coding sequence is TGTGCCAGCAGTTTTACCCGGTGGAGGGAAAAACTGTTTTTT.

By share, this clone counts as medium-sized. CDR3 nucleotide sequence: TGTGCCAGCTCACCACGGCCAGGGAGTGACTACGAGCAGTACTTC. As protein: CASSPRPGSDYEQYF. The V call is TRBV18, the J call TRBJ2-7, with D tentatively TRBD1 or TRBD2 (5 bases each). Deletions cut 1 base from V and 3 bases from J, with 13 bases between. The CDR3 has 15 residues. Germline V CDR1 and CDR2: KGHSH, LQKENI.

The genes are TRBV28 and TRBJ2-2, with D unclear. Trimming removed 6 bases from V and 1 base from J, with 6 bases in between. Germline values: CDR1 MDHEN, CDR2 SYDVKM. The CDR3 is made up of 13 amino acids. DNA for the CDR3: TGTGCCAGCAGCCCACAGAACACCGGGGAGCTGTTTTTT. Translation gives CASSPQNTGELFF.